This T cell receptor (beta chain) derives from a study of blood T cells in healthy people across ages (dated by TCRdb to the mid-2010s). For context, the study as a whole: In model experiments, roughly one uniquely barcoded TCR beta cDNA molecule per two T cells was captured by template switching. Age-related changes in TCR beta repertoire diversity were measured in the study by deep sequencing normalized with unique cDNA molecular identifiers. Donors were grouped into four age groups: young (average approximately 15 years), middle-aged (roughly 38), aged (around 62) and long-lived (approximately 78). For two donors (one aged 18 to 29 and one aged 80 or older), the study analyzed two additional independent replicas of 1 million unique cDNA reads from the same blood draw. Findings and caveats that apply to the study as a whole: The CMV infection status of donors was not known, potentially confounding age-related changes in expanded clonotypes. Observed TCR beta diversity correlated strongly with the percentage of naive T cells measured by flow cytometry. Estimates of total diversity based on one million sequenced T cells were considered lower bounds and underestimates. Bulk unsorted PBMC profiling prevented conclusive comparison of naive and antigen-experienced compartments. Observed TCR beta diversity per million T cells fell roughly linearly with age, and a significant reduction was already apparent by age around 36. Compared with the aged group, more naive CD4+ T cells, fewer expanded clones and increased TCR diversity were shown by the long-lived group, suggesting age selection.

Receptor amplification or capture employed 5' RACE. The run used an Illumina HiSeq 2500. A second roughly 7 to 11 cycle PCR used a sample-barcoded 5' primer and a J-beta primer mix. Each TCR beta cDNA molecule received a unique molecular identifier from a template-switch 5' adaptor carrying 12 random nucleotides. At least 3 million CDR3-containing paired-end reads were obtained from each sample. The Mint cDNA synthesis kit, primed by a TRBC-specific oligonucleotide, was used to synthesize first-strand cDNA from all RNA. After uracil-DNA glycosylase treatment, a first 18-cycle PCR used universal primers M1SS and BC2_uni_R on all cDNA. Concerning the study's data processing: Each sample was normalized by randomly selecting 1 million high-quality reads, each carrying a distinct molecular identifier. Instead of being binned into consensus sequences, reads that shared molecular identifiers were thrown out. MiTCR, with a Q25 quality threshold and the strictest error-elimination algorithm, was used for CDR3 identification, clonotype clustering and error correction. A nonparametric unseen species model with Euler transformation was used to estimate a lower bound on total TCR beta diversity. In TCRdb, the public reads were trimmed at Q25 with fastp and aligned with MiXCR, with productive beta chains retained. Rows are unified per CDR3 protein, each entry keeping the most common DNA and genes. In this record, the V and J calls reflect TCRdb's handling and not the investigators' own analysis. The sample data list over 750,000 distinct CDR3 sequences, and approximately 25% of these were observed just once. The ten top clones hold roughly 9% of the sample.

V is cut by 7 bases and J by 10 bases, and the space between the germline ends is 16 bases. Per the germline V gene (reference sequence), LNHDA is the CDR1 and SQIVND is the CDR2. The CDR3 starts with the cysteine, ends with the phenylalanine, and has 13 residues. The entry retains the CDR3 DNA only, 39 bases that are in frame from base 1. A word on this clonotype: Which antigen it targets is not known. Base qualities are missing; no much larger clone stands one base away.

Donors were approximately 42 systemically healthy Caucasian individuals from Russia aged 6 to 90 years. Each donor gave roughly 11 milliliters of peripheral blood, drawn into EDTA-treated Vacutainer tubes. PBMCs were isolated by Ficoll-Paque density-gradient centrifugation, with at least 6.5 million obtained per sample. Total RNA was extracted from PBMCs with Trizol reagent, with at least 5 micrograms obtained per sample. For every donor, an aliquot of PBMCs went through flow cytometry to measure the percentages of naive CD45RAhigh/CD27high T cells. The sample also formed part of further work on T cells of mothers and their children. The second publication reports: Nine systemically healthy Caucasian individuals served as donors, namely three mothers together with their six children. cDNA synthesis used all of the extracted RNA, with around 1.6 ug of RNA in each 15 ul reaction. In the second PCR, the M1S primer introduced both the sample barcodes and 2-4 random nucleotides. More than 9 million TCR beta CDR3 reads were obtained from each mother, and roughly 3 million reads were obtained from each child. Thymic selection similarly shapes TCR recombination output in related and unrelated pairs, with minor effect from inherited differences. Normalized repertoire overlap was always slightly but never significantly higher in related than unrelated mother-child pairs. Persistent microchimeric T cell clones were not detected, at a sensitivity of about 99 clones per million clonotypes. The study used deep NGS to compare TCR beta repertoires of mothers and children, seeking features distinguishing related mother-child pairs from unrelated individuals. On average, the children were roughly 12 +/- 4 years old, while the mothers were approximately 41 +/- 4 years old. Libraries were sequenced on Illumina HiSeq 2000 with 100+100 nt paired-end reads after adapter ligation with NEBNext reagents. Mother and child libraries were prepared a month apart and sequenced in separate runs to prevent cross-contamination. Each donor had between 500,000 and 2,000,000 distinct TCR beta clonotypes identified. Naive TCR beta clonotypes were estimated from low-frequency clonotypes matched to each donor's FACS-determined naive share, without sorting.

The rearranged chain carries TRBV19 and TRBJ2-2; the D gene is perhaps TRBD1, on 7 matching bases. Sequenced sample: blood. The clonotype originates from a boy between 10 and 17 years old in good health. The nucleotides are TGTGCCAGTACCCAGGGGGGCAGCGAGGAGCTGTTTTTT. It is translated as CASTQGGSEELFF. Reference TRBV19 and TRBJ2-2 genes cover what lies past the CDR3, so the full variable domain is DGGITQSPKYLFRKEGQNVTLSCEQNLNHDAMYWYRQDPGQGLRLIYYSQIVNDFQKGDIAEGYSVSREKKESFPLTVTSAQKNPTAFYLCASTQGGSEELFFGEGSRLTVL.